A selection of T cell receptor beta chains follows, all from one sample in a study of CD8+ T cells in alopecia areata. Assay used: immunoSEQ multiplex PCR; TCRdb lists only in-frame clones, some missing. The sample consists of 95,000 to 100,000 clones, almost 60% of them appearing once. The sample consisted of CD8+ T cells sorted from blood, taken at approximately week 61, from a patient treated with tofacitinib. These receptors originate from a human donor with alopecia areata. The CDR3 runs from the conserved cysteine through the conserved F or W. D genes are given only for firm matches. The size entry is marked missing in some rows and otherwise reads once, few, many or a size class.

. | TRBJ2-7 | . | TRBV7-6 | CASSHSGRGGEQYF | TGTGCCAGCAGCCATAGTGGCAGGGGGGGCGAGCAGTACTTC
. | TRBJ1-2 | . | TRBV12-5 | CASGTGTIDGYTF | TGTGCTAGTGGAACCGGGACAATAGATGGCTACACCTTC
TRBD1 | TRBJ1-1 | . | TRBV11-3 | CASSPYTGENTEAFF | TGTGCCAGCAGCCCGTATACAGGGGAGAACACTGAAGCTTTCTTT
. | TRBJ2-2 | . | TRBV5-5 | CASSLAGSTGELFF | TGTGCCAGCAGCTTGGCCGGCAGCACCGGGGAGCTGTTTTTT
TRBD2 | TRBJ2-5 | . | TRBV5-1 | CASTTGTSGKQETQYF | TGCGCCAGCACCACCGGGACTAGCGGGAAGCAAGAGACCCAGTACTTC
. | TRBJ2-3 | . | TRBV4-1 | CASSQVWGTDTQYF | TGCGCCAGCAGCCAAGTATGGGGCACAGATACGCAGTATTTT
. | TRBJ1-2 | . | TRBV19 | CASSITPGGTTRNYTF | TGTGCCAGTAGTATCACCCCGGGAGGGACGACCAGAAACTACACCTTC
. | TRBJ1-1 | . | TRBV2 | CASSDDDRMRGSQNTEAFF | TGTGCCAGCAGTGATGATGATAGGATGAGGGGGTCCCAGAACACTGAAGCTTTCTTT
TRBD1 | TRBJ2-3 | . | TRBV6-5 | CASSYRDRGTDTQYF | TGTGCCAGCAGTTACCGGGACAGGGGAACAGATACGCAGTATTTT
. | TRBJ2-7 | . | TRBV13 | CASSPGRSEQYF | TGTGCCAGCAGCCCCGGACGTTCCGAGCAGTACTTC
TRBD1 | TRBJ2-7 | few | TRBV28 | CASRSRDRVNYEQYF | TGTGCCAGCAGGTCCCGGGACAGGGTAAACTACGAGCAGTACTTC
. | TRBJ2-6 | . | TRBV19 | CASSIIMQSGANVLTF | TGTGCCAGTAGTATAATAATGCAAAGTGGGGCCAACGTCCTGACTTTC
. | TRBJ2-2 | few | TRBV29-1 | CSVVRTGELFF | TGCAGCGTTGTCCGTACCGGGGAGCTGTTTTTT
. | TRBJ2-3 | . | TRBV27 | CATGSTDTQYF | TGTGCCACCGGGAGCACAGATACGCAGTATTTT
. | TRBJ2-5 | . | TRBV6-5 | CASSYSLGIQETQYF | TGTGCCAGCAGTTACTCATTAGGGATCCAAGAGACCCAGTACTTC
. | TRBJ1-2 | . | TRBV12-5 | CASGLVRGLPYGYTF | TGTGCTAGTGGTTTGGTACGGGGCCTCCCCTATGGCTACACCTTC
TRBD1 | TRBJ2-7 | few | TRBV29-1 | CSVVVTGGPEQYF | TGCAGCGTTGTGGTGACAGGGGGCCCCGAGCAGTACTTC
. | TRBJ1-1 | . | TRBV7-9 | CASSLDDQAFF | TGTGCCAGCAGCTTGGACGACCAAGCTTTCTTT
TRBD2 | TRBJ2-3 | . | TRBV2 | CASSVEIAGGIDTQYF | TGTGCCAGCAGTGTTGAAATAGCGGGGGGGATAGATACGCAGTATTTT
. | TRBJ1-6 | . | TRBV5-1 | CASSPSGSPLHF | TGCGCCAGCAGTCCTAGCGGATCACCCCTCCACTTT
TRBD1 | TRBJ2-7 | few | TRBV27 | CASRTGGYEQYF | TGTGCCAGCAGAACAGGGGGCTACGAGCAGTACTTC
. | TRBJ2-3 | few | TRBV5-6 | CASSLGRDTQYF | TGTGCCAGCAGCTTGGGCCGAGATACGCAGTATTTT
TRBD1 | TRBJ2-7 | once | TRBV11-2 | CASSYGQGYEQYF | TGTGCCAGCAGCTACGGACAGGGTTACGAGCAGTACTTC
. | TRBJ1-1 | . | TRBV5-6 | CASSWGYMNTEAFF | TGTGCCAGCAGCTGGGGTTACATGAACACTGAAGCTTTCTTT
TRBD1 | TRBJ2-7 | . | TRBV27 | CASSTRGQADYEQYF | TGTGCCAGCAGTACCCGCGGACAGGCAGACTACGAGCAGTACTTC